Presented here are 7 T cell receptor beta chains from one specimen sequenced in a study of cytomegalovirus exposure and HLA in healthy donors. Primers: 60 Vbeta forward and 13 Jbeta reverse. Data came from immunoSEQ multiplex PCR; TCRdb stores just in-frame clones and leaves some out. The data hold approximately 210,000 clones, with about 76% observed a single time. Sequenced input: PBMCs. The receptors shown here come from a male donor in good health and CMV-seropositive.

This chain links TRBV27 with TRBJ2-5, with D maybe TRBD2 (6 bases). The CDR3 consists of 15 residues. V was cut by 2 bases and J by 5 bases, with 15 bases left in between. CDR1 MNHEY and CDR2 SMNVEV come from the germline V gene (reference sequence). CDR3 in amino acids: CASSLKEAGKETQYF. The CDR3 DNA reads as TGTGCCAGCAGTTTAAAGGAGGCGGGGAAGGAGACCCAGTACTTC.

The gene calls are TRBV19 and TRBJ2-5, with no clear D. The DNA end favors TRBJ2-7, so the J call may be wrong. Germline V lookup: CDR1 LNHDA, CDR2 SQIVND (reference sequence). The CDR3 covers 13 residues. This CDR3 reads CASSPAGPYEQYF. The CDR3 nucleotides read TGTGCCAGTAGTCCGGCAGGCCCCTACGAGCAGTACTTC.

This clone was seen a few times. This sequence joins TRBV6-4 and TRBJ1-4; no clear D. The CDR3 loop spans 15 amino acids. Germline lookup yields CDR1 MRHNA and CDR2 SNTAGT. V dropped 0 bases and J dropped 5 bases, with 10 bases sitting between them. The CDR3 region is CASSDSVQLNEKLFF. CDR3 in DNA: TGTGCCAGCAGTGACTCGGTACAGCTAAATGAAAAACTGTTTTTT.

The J gene is TRBJ2-1, the V gene TRBV30; 9 bases are a match to TRBD1. From germline, CDR1 is GTSNPN and CDR2 SVGIG (reference sequence). V gave up 3 bases and J gave up 4 bases; unmatched junction bases: 7. The CDR3 spans 15 residues. The CDR3 region has the DNA TGTGCCTGGAGCCCCCGGGACAGGGTATACAATGAGCAGTTCTTC. It specifies CAWSPRDRVYNEQFF.

The chain joins TRBV5-4 to TRBJ2-2; 13 bases agree with TRBD2. CDR3 length: 15 amino acids. V was pared by 4 bases and J by 4 bases, with 1 base of the junction left unmatched. The germline CDR1 and CDR2 sequences are SGHNT and YYREEE (reference sequence). CDR3 protein: CASSRTSGSTGELFF. In nucleotides, the CDR3 is TGTGCCAGCAGCAGGACTAGCGGGAGCACCGGGGAGCTGTTTTTT.

V gene TRBV7-2 combines with J gene TRBJ1-1; no definite D call. The CDR3 is made up of 13 amino acids. Germline V gene data show CDR1 as SGHTA and CDR2 as FQGNSA. Trimming removed 3 bases at V and 4 bases at J, with 9 bases between. The CDR3 loop reads CASSFGRGTEAFF. CDR3 nucleotides: TGTGCCAGCAGCTTTGGCCGGGGCACTGAAGCTTTCTTT. Using reference TRBV7-2 and TRBJ1-1 for the parts outside the CDR3, the full variable domain is GAGVSQSPSNKVTEKGKDVELRCDPISGHTALYWYRQSLGQGLEFLIYFQGNSAPDKSGLPSDRFSAERTGGSVSTLTIQRTQQEDSAVYLCASSFGRGTEAFFGQGTRLTVV.

The chain has TRBV9 and TRBJ2-4; the match to TRBD2 covers 7 bases. V shed 0 bases, J shed 3 bases, and the junction held 3 bases outside the gene matches. CDR1 and CDR2 from the germline V gene are SGDLS and YYNGEE. The CDR3 runs 15 residues. CDR3 nucleotide sequence: TGTGCCAGCAGCGTAGCGGGCGGGGGCAAAAACATTCAGTACTTC. Encoded protein: CASSVAGGGKNIQYF. Supplemented by reference TRBV9 and TRBJ2-4, the full variable domain reads DSGVTQTPKHLITATGQRVTLRCSPRSGDLSVYWYQQSLDQGLQFLIQYYNGEERAKGNILERFSAQQFPDLHSELNLSSLELGDSALYFCASSVAGGGKNIQYFGAGTRLSVL.